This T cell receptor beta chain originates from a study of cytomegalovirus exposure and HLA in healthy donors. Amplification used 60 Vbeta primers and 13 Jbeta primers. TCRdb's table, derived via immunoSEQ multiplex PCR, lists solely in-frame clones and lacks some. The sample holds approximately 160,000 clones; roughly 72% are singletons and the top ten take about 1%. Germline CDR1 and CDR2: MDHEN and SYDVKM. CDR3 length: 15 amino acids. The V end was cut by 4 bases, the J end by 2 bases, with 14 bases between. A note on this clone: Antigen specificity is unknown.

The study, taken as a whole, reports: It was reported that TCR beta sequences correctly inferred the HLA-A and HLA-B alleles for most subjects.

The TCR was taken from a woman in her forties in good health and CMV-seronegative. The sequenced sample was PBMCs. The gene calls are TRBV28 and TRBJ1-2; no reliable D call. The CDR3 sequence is CASSSLPPPNYGYTF. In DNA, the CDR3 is TGTGCCAGCAGTTCACTCCCGCCACCAAACTATGGCTACACCTTC.